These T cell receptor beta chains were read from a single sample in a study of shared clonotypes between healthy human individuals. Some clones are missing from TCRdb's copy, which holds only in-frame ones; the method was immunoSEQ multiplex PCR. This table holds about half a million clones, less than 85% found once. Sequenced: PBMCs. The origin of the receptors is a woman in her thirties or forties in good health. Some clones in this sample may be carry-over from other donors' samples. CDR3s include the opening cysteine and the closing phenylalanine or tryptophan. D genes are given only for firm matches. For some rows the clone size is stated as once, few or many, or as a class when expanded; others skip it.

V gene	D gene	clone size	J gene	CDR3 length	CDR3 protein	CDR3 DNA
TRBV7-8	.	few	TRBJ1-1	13	CASSRFGNTEAFF	TGTGCCAGCAGTCGTTTTGGGAACACTGAAGCTTTCTTT
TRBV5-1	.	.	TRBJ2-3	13	CASSFRRTDTQYF	TGCGCCAGCAGCTTCCGACGTACAGATACGCAGTATTTT
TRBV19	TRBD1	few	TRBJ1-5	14	CASSTGQVAQPQHF	TGTGCCAGTAGTACCGGACAGGTTGCACAGCCCCAGCATTTT
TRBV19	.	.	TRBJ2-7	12	CASSMAPGEQYF	TGTGCCAGTAGTATGGCACCCGGCGAGCAGTACTTC
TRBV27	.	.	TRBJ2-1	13	CASSSLLDRKQFF	TGTGCCAGCAGTTCCCTCCTAGACCGAAAGCAGTTCTTC
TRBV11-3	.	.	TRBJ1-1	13	CASSLDPDTEAFF	TGTGCCAGCAGCTTAGATCCGGATACTGAAGCTTTCTTT
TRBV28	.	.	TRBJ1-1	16	CASSTLAWGANTEAFF	TGTGCCAGCAGCACCCTGGCGTGGGGAGCGAACACTGAAGCTTTCTTT
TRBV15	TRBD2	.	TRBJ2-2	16	CATSRGTSGLTGELFF	TGTGCCACCAGCAGAGGGACTAGCGGGCTCACCGGGGAGCTGTTTTTT
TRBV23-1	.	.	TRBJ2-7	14	CATRWPKYSYEQYF	TGCGCCACCAGATGGCCCAAATACTCCTACGAGCAGTACTTC
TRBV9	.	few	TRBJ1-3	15	CASSVGGSSGNTIYF	TGTGCCAGCAGCGTAGGAGGCAGCTCTGGAAACACCATATATTTT
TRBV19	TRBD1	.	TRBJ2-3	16	CASSPRQGGTTDTQYF	TGTGCCAGTAGTCCCCGACAGGGTGGGACCACAGATACGCAGTATTTT
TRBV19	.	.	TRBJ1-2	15	CASSMVGATRYGYTF	TGTGCCAGTAGTATGGTCGGGGCGACCCGCTATGGCTACACCTTC
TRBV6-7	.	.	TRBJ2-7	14	CASSSGQSSYEQYF	TGTGCCAGCAGTTCCGGACAAAGCTCCTACGAGCAGTACTTC
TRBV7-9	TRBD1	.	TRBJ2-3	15	CASRRRQGVADTQYF	TGTGCCAGCAGACGGCGACAGGGGGTAGCAGATACGCAGTATTTT
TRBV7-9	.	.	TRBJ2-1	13	CASRSGSLNEQFF	TGTGCCAGCAGGAGCGGAAGCTTGAATGAGCAGTTCTTC
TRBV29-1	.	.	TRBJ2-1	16	CSVIPQASLSYNEQFF	TGCAGCGTTATCCCACAAGCTAGCCTCTCCTACAATGAGCAGTTCTTC
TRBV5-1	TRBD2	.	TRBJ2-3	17	CASSRGSGRARTDTQYF	TGCGCCAGCAGCCGGGGTAGCGGGAGGGCCCGTACAGATACGCAGTATTTT
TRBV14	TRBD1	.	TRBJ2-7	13	CASSLGQGYEQYF	TGTGCCAGCAGCCTCGGACAGGGGTACGAGCAGTACTTC
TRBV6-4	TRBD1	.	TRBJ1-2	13	CASSVTGTGDYTF	TGTGCCAGCAGTGTCACCGGGACAGGGGACTACACCTTC
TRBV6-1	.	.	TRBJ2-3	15	CASSGTPTSTDTQYF	TGTGCCAGCAGTGGGACTCCCACGAGCACAGATACGCAGTATTTT
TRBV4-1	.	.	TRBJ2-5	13	CASSLGGQETQYF	TGCGCCAGCAGCCTAGGGGGCCAAGAGACCCAGTACTTC
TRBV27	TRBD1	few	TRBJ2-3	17	CASSAPRQGAYTDTQYF	TGTGCCAGCAGTGCCCCCCGACAGGGCGCGTACACAGATACGCAGTATTTT
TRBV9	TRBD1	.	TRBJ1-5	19	CASSVLGQGIYHSNQPQHF	TGTGCCAGCAGCGTACTCGGACAGGGGATATACCATAGCAATCAGCCCCAGCATTTT